This TCR beta chain is drawn from a study of blood T cell repertoires in COVID-19. Study-wide context: Sites in the United States, Italy and Spain provided acute and convalescent COVID-19 samples.

Trimming left V 8 bases short and J 0 bases short, with 10 bases between. There are 14 residues in the CDR3. Per germline, CDR1 MNHEY and CDR2 SMNVEV (reference sequence). Sequenced by immunoSEQ multiplex PCR; TCRdb stores in-frame clones only, minus some. Here the sample spans roughly 290,000 clones, approximately 87% being singletons. The chain uses TRBV27 and TRBJ1-4; D call uncertain. The clonotype comes from a woman in her forties or fifties who had recovered from COVID-19. The sequenced sample was peripheral blood. CDR3 DNA: TGTGCCAGCTCTTCGAGTACAACTAATGAAAAACTGTTTTTT. It codes for CASSSSTTNEKLFF.